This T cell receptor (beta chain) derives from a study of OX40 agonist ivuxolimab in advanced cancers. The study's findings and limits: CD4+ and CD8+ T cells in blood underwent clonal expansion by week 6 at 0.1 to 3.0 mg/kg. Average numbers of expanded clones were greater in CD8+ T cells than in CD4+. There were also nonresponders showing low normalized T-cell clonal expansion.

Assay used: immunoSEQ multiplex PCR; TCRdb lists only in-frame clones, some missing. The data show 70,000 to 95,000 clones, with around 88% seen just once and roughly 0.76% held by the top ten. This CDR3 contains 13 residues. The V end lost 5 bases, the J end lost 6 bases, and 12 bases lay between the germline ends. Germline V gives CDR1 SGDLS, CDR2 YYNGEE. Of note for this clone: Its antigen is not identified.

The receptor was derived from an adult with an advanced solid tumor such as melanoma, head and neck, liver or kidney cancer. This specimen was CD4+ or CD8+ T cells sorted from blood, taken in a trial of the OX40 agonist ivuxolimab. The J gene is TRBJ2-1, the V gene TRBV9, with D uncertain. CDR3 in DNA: TGTGCCAGCAGTCTCGACCCCGGCAATGAGCAGTTCTTC. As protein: CASSLDPGNEQFF. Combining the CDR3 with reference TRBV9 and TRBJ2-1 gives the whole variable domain DSGVTQTPKHLITATGQRVTLRCSPRSGDLSVYWYQQSLDQGLQFLIQYYNGEERAKGNILERFSAQQFPDLHSELNLSSLELGDSALYFCASSLDPGNEQFFGPGTRLTVL.